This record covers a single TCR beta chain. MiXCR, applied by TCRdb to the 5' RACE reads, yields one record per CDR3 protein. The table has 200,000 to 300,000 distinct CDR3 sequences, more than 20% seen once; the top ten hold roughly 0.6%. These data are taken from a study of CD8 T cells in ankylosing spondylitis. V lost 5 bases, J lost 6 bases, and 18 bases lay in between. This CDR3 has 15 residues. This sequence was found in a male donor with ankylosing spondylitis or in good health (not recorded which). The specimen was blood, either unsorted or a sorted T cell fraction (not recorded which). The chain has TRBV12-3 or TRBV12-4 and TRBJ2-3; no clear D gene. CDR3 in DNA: TGTGCCAGCAGTCTTGTCGGACCACCGAGGGATACGCAGTATTTT. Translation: CASSLVGPPRDTQYF.